These T cell receptor beta chains were read from a single sample in a study of blood T cell repertoires in COVID-19. Clones were sequenced by immunoSEQ multiplex PCR, and TCRdb holds only the in-frame ones, with some missing. The table records some 140,000 clones, more than 80% of them present only once. Sample: peripheral blood. These receptors originate from a man aged 45 to 65 with acute or convalescent COVID-19. Both conserved end residues are part of each CDR3. Each record gives: clone size, V gene, J gene, D gene, CDR3 DNA, CDR3 protein. The D gene is left open where the match is weak. Expanded clones are given a class, and other clones once, few, many or no size at all.

clone size: .; V gene: TRBV11-2; J gene: TRBJ2-2; D gene: .; CDR3 DNA: TGTGCCACGAGGACTATGAACACCGGGGAGCTGTTTTTT; CDR3 protein: CATRTMNTGELFF
clone size: .; V gene: TRBV18; J gene: TRBJ1-1; D gene: .; CDR3 DNA: TGTGCCAGCTCACCATTTGAGGACACTGAAGCTTTCTTT; CDR3 protein: CASSPFEDTEAFF
clone size: .; V gene: TRBV5-1; J gene: TRBJ2-3; D gene: TRBD2; CDR3 DNA: TGCGCCAGCACCCAAGCGGGAGGTATCACAGATACGCAGTATTTT; CDR3 protein: CASTQAGGITDTQYF
clone size: .; V gene: TRBV3-1/TRBV3-2; J gene: TRBJ1-2; D gene: TRBD1; CDR3 DNA: TGTGCCAGCAGCCAGCGGACAGGGGGAGACTATGGCTACACCTTC; CDR3 protein: CASSQRTGGDYGYTF
clone size: .; V gene: TRBV29-1; J gene: TRBJ1-1; D gene: TRBD1; CDR3 DNA: TGCAGCGCGGCCGGGACAGGCACTGAAGCTTTCTTT; CDR3 protein: CSAAGTGTEAFF
clone size: .; V gene: TRBV2; J gene: TRBJ2-4; D gene: TRBD1; CDR3 DNA: TGTGCCAGCAGTGATAGGACAGGAGTAGCCAAAAACATTCAGTACTTC; CDR3 protein: CASSDRTGVAKNIQYF
clone size: .; V gene: TRBV28; J gene: TRBJ1-2; D gene: TRBD1; CDR3 DNA: TGTGCCAGCATTCTGACAGGGGCCCAACCCATTAACTATGGCTACACCTTC; CDR3 protein: CASILTGAQPINYGYTF
clone size: .; V gene: TRBV5-4; J gene: TRBJ1-2; D gene: TRBD1; CDR3 DNA: TGTGCCAGCAGCCCTCTCTCGGGACAGGGGGTTCAAGGCTACACCTTC; CDR3 protein: CASSPLSGQGVQGYTF
clone size: .; V gene: TRBV9; J gene: TRBJ1-4; D gene: TRBD1; CDR3 DNA: TGTGCCAGCAGCGTAGGGGGACAGAGTAATGAAAAACTGTTTTTT; CDR3 protein: CASSVGGQSNEKLFF
clone size: .; V gene: TRBV7-9; J gene: TRBJ1-6; D gene: TRBD1; CDR3 DNA: TGTGCCAGCAGCCAATCGGATACAAGGACAGGGCTCAATTCACCCCTCCACTTT; CDR3 protein: CASSQSDTRTGLNSPLHF
clone size: .; V gene: TRBV9; J gene: TRBJ1-6; D gene: .; CDR3 DNA: TGTGCCAGCAGCGTAGGGGATCCGGGGGACCCCTATAATTCACCCCTCCACTTT; CDR3 protein: CASSVGDPGDPYNSPLHF
clone size: .; V gene: TRBV3-1/TRBV3-2; J gene: TRBJ1-5; D gene: TRBD1; CDR3 DNA: TGTGCCAGCAGCCGAGACAGGGGCAATCAGCCCCAGCATTTT; CDR3 protein: CASSRDRGNQPQHF
clone size: .; V gene: TRBV7-2; J gene: TRBJ2-1; D gene: TRBD2; CDR3 DNA: TGTGCCAGCAGCTTAGATAGCGGGAGACTGAATGAGCAGTTCTTC; CDR3 protein: CASSLDSGRLNEQFF
clone size: once; V gene: TRBV7-3; J gene: TRBJ2-2; D gene: .; CDR3 DNA: TGTGCCAGCAGCCACAAGAACACCGGGGAGCTGTTTTTT; CDR3 protein: CASSHKNTGELFF
clone size: .; V gene: TRBV11-2; J gene: TRBJ1-3; D gene: .; CDR3 DNA: TGTGCCAGCAGCTTAACTCACTCTGGAAACACCATATATTTT; CDR3 protein: CASSLTHSGNTIYF
clone size: .; V gene: TRBV7-2; J gene: TRBJ1-2; D gene: .; CDR3 DNA: TGTGCCAGCAGCCCCACTCCCACAGCCAAATACTATGGCTACACCTTC; CDR3 protein: CASSPTPTAKYYGYTF
clone size: .; V gene: TRBV6-5; J gene: TRBJ1-6; D gene: TRBD1; CDR3 DNA: TGTGCCAGCAGTTCCCGACAGGGAGTGTCACCCCTCCACTTT; CDR3 protein: CASSSRQGVSPLHF
clone size: .; V gene: TRBV6-4; J gene: TRBJ1-1; D gene: .; CDR3 DNA: TGTGCCAGCAGTGAACAGAGGGACACTGAAGCTTTCTTT; CDR3 protein: CASSEQRDTEAFF
clone size: .; V gene: TRBV7-9; J gene: TRBJ1-5; D gene: .; CDR3 DNA: TGTGCCAGCAGCTTGACGGGGAATCAGCCCCAGCATTTT; CDR3 protein: CASSLTGNQPQHF
clone size: .; V gene: TRBV7-2; J gene: TRBJ2-5; D gene: TRBD1; CDR3 DNA: TGTGCCAGCAGCTCCCGACAGGGGACCACACAAGAGACCCAGTACTTC; CDR3 protein: CASSSRQGTTQETQYF
clone size: .; V gene: TRBV29-1; J gene: TRBJ2-3; D gene: .; CDR3 DNA: TGCAGCGTTGAACACCCGGGAACAGATACGCAGTATTTT; CDR3 protein: CSVEHPGTDTQYF
clone size: once; V gene: TRBV5-1; J gene: TRBJ2-5; D gene: .; CDR3 DNA: TGCGCCAGCAGCCCCGGACAGATACAAGAGACCCAGTACTTC; CDR3 protein: CASSPGQIQETQYF
clone size: .; V gene: TRBV5-1; J gene: TRBJ2-2; D gene: TRBD2; CDR3 DNA: TGCGCCAGCAGCTTTCAGCGGGAGGGCCTCGGGGAGCTGTTTTTT; CDR3 protein: CASSFQREGLGELFF
clone size: .; V gene: TRBV28; J gene: TRBJ1-5; D gene: .; CDR3 DNA: TGTGCCAGCAGTATCATACTCGGCAATCAGCCCCAGCATTTT; CDR3 protein: CASSIILGNQPQHF
clone size: few; V gene: TRBV28; J gene: TRBJ1-2; D gene: .; CDR3 DNA: TGTGCCAGCAGTTTTTTGGAGGTCTATGGCTACACCTTC; CDR3 protein: CASSFLEVYGYTF
clone size: .; V gene: TRBV10-3; J gene: TRBJ2-5; D gene: .; CDR3 DNA: TGTGCCATCAGAGACAGAGCCCAAGAGACCCAGTACTTC; CDR3 protein: CAIRDRAQETQYF
clone size: .; V gene: TRBV5-1; J gene: TRBJ2-5; D gene: TRBD2; CDR3 DNA: TGCGCCAGCAGCTTTTCTAGCGGGGAGACCCAGTACTTC; CDR3 protein: CASSFSSGETQYF
clone size: .; V gene: TRBV7-9; J gene: TRBJ2-7; D gene: .; CDR3 DNA: TGTGCCAGCAGCTTAGGATGGGACAACTCCTACGAGCAGTACTTC; CDR3 protein: CASSLGWDNSYEQYF
clone size: .; V gene: TRBV11-2; J gene: TRBJ2-1; D gene: TRBD2; CDR3 DNA: TGTGCCAGCAGCCTTGGACTAGCTGTCAATGAGCAGTTCTTC; CDR3 protein: CASSLGLAVNEQFF
clone size: .; V gene: TRBV30; J gene: TRBJ1-2; D gene: .; CDR3 DNA: TGTGCCTGGAGTTCCCTCTATGGCTACACCTTC; CDR3 protein: CAWSSLYGYTF
clone size: .; V gene: TRBV4-3; J gene: TRBJ2-5; D gene: TRBD2; CDR3 DNA: TGCGCCAGCAGCCCGGACCTCGGACTAGCGGGGGGGCTAGAGACCCAGTACTTC; CDR3 protein: CASSPDLGLAGGLETQYF
clone size: .; V gene: TRBV7-6; J gene: TRBJ2-7; D gene: TRBD2; CDR3 DNA: TGTGCCAGCAGCTTAGCAGGGGGGCGGTCCGGGACTAGCGGGAGAGGAGCCTACGAGCAGTACTTC; CDR3 protein: CASSLAGGRSGTSGRGAYEQYF
clone size: .; V gene: TRBV2; J gene: TRBJ2-5; D gene: .; CDR3 DNA: TGTGCCAGCAGTGAAGCGAGCTTTCAGGGCGCAGAGACCCAGTACTTC; CDR3 protein: CASSEASFQGAETQYF
clone size: .; V gene: TRBV3-1/TRBV3-2; J gene: TRBJ2-2; D gene: TRBD2; CDR3 DNA: TGTGCCAGCAGCCTTATTAGCGGGACCGGGGAGCTGTTTTTT; CDR3 protein: CASSLISGTGELFF
clone size: .; V gene: TRBV7-9; J gene: TRBJ2-1; D gene: TRBD1; CDR3 DNA: TGTGCCAGCAGCTGGGGACAGGGTTCCAGGTACAATGAGCAGTTCTTC; CDR3 protein: CASSWGQGSRYNEQFF
clone size: once; V gene: TRBV7-9; J gene: TRBJ1-2; D gene: .; CDR3 DNA: TGTGCCAGCAGCCCTCTCTCGGCTAACTATGGCTACACCTTC; CDR3 protein: CASSPLSANYGYTF
clone size: .; V gene: TRBV19; J gene: TRBJ2-3; D gene: TRBD1; CDR3 DNA: TGTGCCAGTAGTCCCGGGGACAGGGTTGGTACGCAGTATTTT; CDR3 protein: CASSPGDRVGTQYF
clone size: once; V gene: TRBV6-5; J gene: TRBJ2-7; D gene: .; CDR3 DNA: TGTGCCAGCAGCGGACGGGACACTGAGCAGTACTTC; CDR3 protein: CASSGRDTEQYF
clone size: once; V gene: TRBV27; J gene: TRBJ2-1; D gene: TRBD2; CDR3 DNA: TGTGCCAGCTCGCTCCTGGGACTAGCGAGATACAATGAGCAGTTCTTC; CDR3 protein: CASSLLGLARYNEQFF
clone size: .; V gene: TRBV19; J gene: TRBJ2-1; D gene: TRBD1; CDR3 DNA: TGTGCCAGTGGACAGGGTGGGAGCTCCTACAATGAGCAGTTCTTC; CDR3 protein: CASGQGGSSYNEQFF
clone size: .; V gene: TRBV19; J gene: TRBJ2-1; D gene: TRBD2; CDR3 DNA: TGTGCCAGTAGTAGGACTAGCGGGTACAATGAGCAGTTCTTC; CDR3 protein: CASSRTSGYNEQFF
clone size: .; V gene: TRBV5-1; J gene: TRBJ2-7; D gene: TRBD2; CDR3 DNA: TGCGCCAGCACCCCCGGGACTAACTCCTACGAGCAGTACTTC; CDR3 protein: CASTPGTNSYEQYF
clone size: .; V gene: TRBV28; J gene: TRBJ2-6; D gene: TRBD2; CDR3 DNA: TGTGCCAGCAGACGAGCGGGGGCCCCCTCTGGGGCCAACGTCCTGACTTTC; CDR3 protein: CASRRAGAPSGANVLTF
clone size: .; V gene: TRBV19; J gene: TRBJ1-5; D gene: .; CDR3 DNA: TGTGCCAGTACGATCCGGGAGCGCAATCAGCCCCAGCATTTT; CDR3 protein: CASTIRERNQPQHF
clone size: .; V gene: TRBV5-1; J gene: TRBJ2-2; D gene: TRBD1; CDR3 DNA: TGCGCCAGCAGCTGGACCGGGACAGGGGTTTTCAGGGAGCTGTTTTTT; CDR3 protein: CASSWTGTGVFRELFF
clone size: .; V gene: TRBV18; J gene: TRBJ2-2; D gene: .; CDR3 DNA: TGTGCCAGCTCACCATCGGTCCTGAACACCGGGGAGCTGTTTTTT; CDR3 protein: CASSPSVLNTGELFF
clone size: .; V gene: TRBV27; J gene: TRBJ1-1; D gene: .; CDR3 DNA: TGTGCCAGCAGTTTACTCACAGAAAACACTGAAGCTTTCTTT; CDR3 protein: CASSLLTENTEAFF
clone size: few; V gene: TRBV24-1; J gene: TRBJ2-1; D gene: TRBD2; CDR3 DNA: TGTGCCACCAGTGGTTCTGGGACTAGCGGCCAATACTCGCAGTTCTTC; CDR3 protein: CATSGSGTSGQYSQFF
clone size: once; V gene: TRBV7-9; J gene: TRBJ1-1; D gene: .; CDR3 DNA: TGTGCCAGCAGCTTATTAGCCAGGGCAGAGGCTGAAGCTTTCTTT; CDR3 protein: CASSLLARAEAEAFF
clone size: .; V gene: TRBV4-2; J gene: TRBJ2-5; D gene: TRBD2; CDR3 DNA: TGTGCCAGCAGCCAGGGCCTTGGGGTTAGCGGGTACCAAGAGACCCAGTACTTC; CDR3 protein: CASSQGLGVSGYQETQYF
clone size: .; V gene: TRBV28; J gene: TRBJ1-1; D gene: .; CDR3 DNA: TGTGCCAGCACCCAGGGGTCCTTAAGGGCTTTCTTT; CDR3 protein: CASTQGSLRAFF
clone size: .; V gene: TRBV28; J gene: TRBJ2-1; D gene: TRBD1; CDR3 DNA: TGTGCCAGCACCCCCCCACCGGGACAGGGCTTTAATGAGCAGTTCTTC; CDR3 protein: CASTPPPGQGFNEQFF
clone size: .; V gene: TRBV6-5; J gene: TRBJ2-1; D gene: TRBD1; CDR3 DNA: TGTGCCAGCAGTTACCTTGGACAGGGCGGGAACAATGAGCAGTTCTTC; CDR3 protein: CASSYLGQGGNNEQFF
clone size: .; V gene: TRBV7-2; J gene: TRBJ2-7; D gene: .; CDR3 DNA: TGTGCCAGCAGCTTAGTTGTCTCCGGGGGCGAGCAGTACTTC; CDR3 protein: CASSLVVSGGEQYF
clone size: .; V gene: TRBV4-2; J gene: TRBJ1-6; D gene: .; CDR3 DNA: TGTGCCAGCAGCCAAGAGTCCGGGACAATCAATTCACCCCTCCACTTT; CDR3 protein: CASSQESGTINSPLHF
clone size: .; V gene: TRBV13; J gene: TRBJ2-7; D gene: TRBD2; CDR3 DNA: TGTGCCAGCAGCTCAGGACTAGCGGGAGGTAACGAGCAGTACTTC; CDR3 protein: CASSSGLAGGNEQYF
clone size: .; V gene: TRBV7-2; J gene: TRBJ1-5; D gene: .; CDR3 DNA: TGTGCCAGCAGCCCCGGCGCGGGTTTTCAGCCCCAGCATTTT; CDR3 protein: CASSPGAGFQPQHF
clone size: .; V gene: TRBV10-3; J gene: TRBJ1-2; D gene: TRBD1; CDR3 DNA: TGTGCCATCAGCGGGACAGCTAACTATGGCTACACCTTC; CDR3 protein: CAISGTANYGYTF